One sample yielded the 30 T cell receptor beta chains listed below, sequenced in a study of regulatory T cells in long-lasting Graves disease. The time point: newly diagnosed GD, antithyroid drugs for less than 3 months. Extracted PBMC RNA gave rise to the TCR library. Relying on iRepertoire HTBI primers and Arm-PCR of CDR3 regions, the team built TCR beta libraries. TCRdb recomputed calls from the multiplex PCR reads with MiXCR, one row per CDR3 protein. The table includes 300,000 to 450,000 distinct CDR3 sequences, around 16% detected once. This specimen was peripheral blood mononuclear cells (PBMCs), taken at new diagnosis, from a patient treated with antithyroid drugs. These receptors came from a female donor with Graves disease.

This clonotype was seen repeatedly, ten times or more. The chain couples TRBV6-2 or TRBV6-3 to TRBJ2-7; D perhaps matches TRBD2 (5 bases). This CDR3 has 15 amino acids. Trimming left V 6 bases short and J 4 bases short, with 19 bases between. Germline CDR1 MNHEY, CDR2 SVGEGT. The DNA for the CDR3 is TGTGCCAGCAGCACCCGGACCCTAGGGAGATACGAGCAGTACTTC. Its translation is CASSTRTLGRYEQYF.

This clonotype was seen only once. The V call is TRBV19, the J call TRBJ1-6; maybe TRBD1 (5 bases). In germline, CDR1 is LNHDA, CDR2 SQIVND (reference sequence). Deletions cut 6 bases from V and 4 bases from J, with 13 bases between. CDR3 size: 15 residues. CDR3 nucleotide sequence: TGTGCCAGTAGCCAGCGGGGACCTTATAATTCACCCCTCCACTTT. It yields the protein CASSQRGPYNSPLHF.

This clonotype showed up many times. The chain couples TRBV16 to TRBJ1-5; D is undetermined. Germline V CDR1 and CDR2: KGHSY, FQNENV. Trimming shortened V by 2 bases and J by 7 bases, and 9 bases separated the two germline ends. The length of the CDR3 is 13 residues. CDR3 DNA: TGTGCCAGCAGCCAAAACCCCCGACAGCCCCAGCATTTT. It codes for CASSQNPRQPQHF.

This clonotype appeared many times. CDR3 in DNA: TGCAGCGTTCCCAATGAGTCGCGGCCGGAGACCCAGTACTTC. Amino acids: CSVPNESRPETQYF. The chain uses TRBV29-1 and TRBJ2-5; D ambiguous. This CDR3 region has 14 residues. Germline V gene lookup returns CDR1 SQVTM and CDR2 ANQGSEA. V dropped 5 bases and J dropped 5 bases, with 18 bases sitting between them.

This clonotype was seen at least ten times. The rearrangement joins TRBV4-3 to TRBJ2-7, with TRBD1 matching over 10 bases. CDR1 is LGHNA, CDR2 YSLEER, per germline. J lost 1 base, V lost 8 bases, and 2 bases had no gene match. This CDR3 spans 13 amino acids. CDR3 protein: CASPGQGSYEQYF. CDR3 nucleotide sequence: TGCGCCAGCCCGGGACAGGGGTCCTACGAGCAGTACTTC.

This clonotype occurred many times. The V gene is TRBV15, the J gene TRBJ2-4; D tentatively reads TRBD1 or TRBD2 (5 bases each). The CDR3 length is 15 residues. Germline CDR1 LNHNV, CDR2 YYDKDF (reference sequence). Trimming shortened V by 4 bases and J by 4 bases, and 14 bases separated the two germline ends. The CDR3 loop reads CATSTEGQGKNIQYF. The DNA for the CDR3 is TGTGCCACCAGCACCGAGGGGCAGGGAAAAAACATTCAGTACTTC.

The rearrangement links TRBV7-6 to TRBJ1-5; maybe TRBD1 (6 bases). Trimming took 5 bases from V and 6 from J, leaving 14 bases between them. The CDR3 loop spans 14 amino acids. Per the germline V gene, CDR1 is SGHVS and CDR2 is FNYEAQ. CDR3 sequence reads: CASSPPGGVQPQHF. The CDR3 region has the DNA TGTGCCAGCAGCCCACCGGGGGGCGTTCAGCCCCAGCATTTT.

There are many counts of this clonotype. The J gene is TRBJ1-1, the V gene TRBV30; D not certain. Trimming shortened V by 0 bases and J by 11 bases, and 19 bases separated the two germline ends. Germline CDR1 is GTSNPN and CDR2 is SVGIG (reference sequence). The CDR3 runs 14 residues. CDR3: CAWSVLSGRLGAFF. The CDR3 DNA is TGTGCCTGGAGTGTACTCTCAGGCCGGCTCGGGGCTTTCTTT. The whole variable domain, remainder taken from reference TRBV30 and TRBJ1-1, is SQTIHQWPATLVQPVGSPLSLECTVEGTSNPNLYWYRQAAGRGLQLLFYSVGIGQISSEVPQNLSASRPQDRQFILSSKKLLLSDSGFYLCAWSVLSGRLGAFFGQGTRLTVV.

The chain is built from TRBV9 and TRBJ2-3; maybe TRBD2 (6 bases). With 4 bases removed from V and 5 bases from J, the gap between germline ends came to 14 bases. Germline loops: CDR1 SGDLS, CDR2 YYNGEE. The CDR3 consists of 14 residues. DNA of the CDR3: TGTGCCAGCAGCCCCGGAGTGCGGGGAGATACGCAGTATTTT. Amino acids: CASSPGVRGDTQYF.

The chain links TRBV7-2 to TRBJ1-2, with 8 bases that match TRBD1. CDR3 length: 17 amino acids. V shed 5 bases and J 3 bases; nucleotides not matched to a gene: 14. Germline-derived CDR1 and CDR2 are SGHTA and FQGNSA. The CDR3 sequence: CASSESPGQAFDYGYTF. The CDR3 bases are TGTGCCAGCAGCGAGTCTCCGGGACAGGCTTTTGACTATGGCTACACCTTC.

The table lists this clonotype with a few counts. It may be a read error: a sequence one base away is much more abundant. No conserved phenylalanine or tryptophan is present at the end of the CDR3, so a read error is the likely explanation. The chain couples TRBV4-1 to TRBJ1-2; D is perhaps TRBD1 (6 bases). CDR1 is MGHRA, CDR2 YSYEKL, per germline. Trimming stripped 3 bases from V and 0 bases from J, with 11 bases between. CDR3 size: 15 residues. This CDR3 is CASSHDRRANYGYTL. The CDR3 coding sequence is TGCGCCAGCAGCCATGACAGGCGAGCTAACTATGGCTACACCCTC.

In this sample, this clonotype turned up many times. The CDR3 spells CASSLDSGSLRYTF. In nucleotides, the CDR3 is TGTGCCAGCAGTTTGGACAGCGGCTCTCTTCGCTACACCTTC. V usage is TRBV12-3 or TRBV12-4 and J usage is TRBJ1-2, with D tentatively TRBD1 (6 bases). The CDR3 covers 14 residues. V was clipped by 3 bases and J by 9 bases, with 17 bases between them.

This clonotype was counted at least ten times. The chain is built from TRBV2 and TRBJ2-1; D tentatively reads TRBD1 or TRBD2 (5 bases each). The CDR3 contains 13 residues. Germline assignment: CDR1 SNHLY and CDR2 FYNNEI. V dropped 7 bases and J dropped 0 bases, with 7 bases sitting between them. CDR3 region: CASKGPSYNEQFF. In DNA form, the CDR3 reads TGTGCCAGCAAGGGACCCTCCTACAATGAGCAGTTCTTC.

This clonotype appeared a few times. The chain joins TRBV5-1 to TRBJ2-1; perhaps TRBD2 as D (6 bases). CDR1 SGHRS and CDR2 YFSETQ come from the germline V gene. The V end lost 2 bases, the J end lost 6 bases, and 12 bases lay between the germline ends. The CDR3 is made up of 14 amino acids. CDR3 loop: CASSFNGGINEQFF. In nucleotides, the CDR3 is TGCGCCAGCAGCTTCAACGGGGGAATCAATGAGCAGTTCTTC.

This clonotype was detected ten times or more. The CDR3 region has the DNA TGCGCCAGCAGTGAAAACAGGGTCGATGGCTACACCTTC. Residues: CASSENRVDGYTF. The chain links TRBV10-1 to TRBJ1-2, with D perhaps matching TRBD1 (6 bases). The germline V and J ends were trimmed by 3 bases and 6 bases, with 11 bases remaining between them. Germline CDR1 is WNHNN and CDR2 is SYGVQD (reference sequence). The CDR3 length is 13 residues.

This clonotype was detected many times. The genes are TRBV11-2 and TRBJ2-7; D unclear. Between the trimmed V and J ends, which lost 5 bases and 2 bases, there was a span of 13 bases. Germline V gives CDR1 SGHAT, CDR2 FQNNGV. The CDR3 is 14 amino acids. The CDR3 here is CASSQARAAYEQYF. CDR3 DNA sequence: TGTGCCAGCAGCCAGGCCCGGGCAGCCTACGAGCAGTACTTC.

This clonotype was detected many times. The genes are TRBV7-9 and TRBJ2-2; 11 bases match TRBD2. Germline V gene lookup returns CDR1 SEHNR and CDR2 FQNEAQ (reference sequence). CDR3 size: 16 residues. Trimming at V came to 8 bases and at J to 5 bases, leaving 10 bases not matched to a gene. The CDR3 sequence: CASFLSASGRTGELFF. CDR3 nucleotide sequence: TGTGCCAGCTTTTTATCGGCTAGCGGGAGGACCGGGGAGCTGTTTTTT.

This clonotype has at least ten counts. The V gene is TRBV6-2 or TRBV6-3, the J gene TRBJ1-2; possibly TRBD1 for D (6 bases). The V end was cut by 4 bases, the J end by 2 bases, with 17 bases between. The CDR3 sequence is 16 residues long. Looked up from germline, CDR1 is MNHEY and CDR2 is SVGEGT. The CDR3 nucleotides read TGTGCCAGCAGTTTTCGCCCGGGACAAAAGAACTATGGCTACACCTTC. This translates into CASSFRPGQKNYGYTF.

As for this clonotype: A much larger clone lies one base from this, so it may be a read error. The V call is TRBV2, the J call TRBJ2-1, with D possibly TRBD1 on 6 matching bases. This CDR3 region has 14 residues. CDR1 SNHLY and CDR2 FYNNEI come from the germline V gene. The CDR3 loop is CAGRGQSSCNEQFF. CDR3 in DNA: TGTGCCGGCAGGGGCCAGAGCTCCTGCAATGAGCAGTTCTTC.

This clonotype was picked up many times. V gene TRBV6-5 combines with J gene TRBJ2-7; 11 bases match TRBD2. V dropped 4 bases and J dropped 2; count of bases not matched to a gene: 7. CDR1 is MNHEY, CDR2 SVGAGI, per germline. The CDR3 is made up of 16 amino acids. The DNA for the CDR3 is TGTGCCAGCAGTTCTCGGGGACTAGCGGCAGCCTACGAGCAGTACTTC. This encodes CASSSRGLAAAYEQYF.

A few counts support this clonotype. The genes are TRBV9 and TRBJ2-3; TRBD2 agrees at 7 bases. The V gene end was trimmed by 4 bases and the J gene end by 4 bases; junction bases not matched to a gene: 9. The CDR3 has 15 amino acids. CDR1 is SGDLS and CDR2 is YYNGEE in the germline V gene. This CDR3 is CASSPRTSQADTQYF. CDR3 sequence (DNA): TGTGCCAGCAGCCCCCGGACTAGTCAGGCAGATACGCAGTATTTT.

For the CDR3, the DNA is TGTGCCAGCAGCCAACCCTTACGGGGCCTGAGCCCCTACAATGAGCAGTTCTTC. It encodes CASSQPLRGLSPYNEQFF. The V gene is TRBV3-1, the J gene TRBJ2-1, with D tentatively TRBD1 or TRBD2 (5 bases each). CDR3 length equals 18 residues. The germline V gene encodes CDR1 LGHDT and CDR2 YNNKEL (reference sequence). With 2 bases removed from V and 2 bases from J, the gap between germline ends came to 19 bases.

This clonotype was observed many times. The V call is TRBV11-2, the J call TRBJ1-1, with 12 positions matching TRBD1. The V gene end was trimmed by 5 bases and the J gene end by 5 bases; junction bases not matched to a gene: 9. Germline loops: CDR1 SGHAT, CDR2 FQNNGV. The length of the CDR3 is 16 residues. The CDR3 DNA sequence: TGTGCCAGCAGCCCACCCGGGACAGGGGGCCTTACTGAAGCTTTCTTT. It encodes CASSPPGTGGLTEAFF. Complete variable domain (other parts from reference TRBV11-2 and TRBJ1-1): EAGVAQSPRYKIIEKRQSVAFWCNPISGHATLYWYQQILGQGPKLLIQFQNNGVVDDSQLPKDRFSAERLKGVDSTLKIQPAKLEDSAVYLCASSPPGTGGLTEAFFGQGTRLTVV.

The sample holds many counts of this clonotype. The J gene is TRBJ1-1, the V gene TRBV6-2 or TRBV6-3; 7 bases are shared with TRBD1. From germline, CDR1 is MNHEY and CDR2 SVGEGT. The CDR3 consists of 15 residues. V gave up 7 bases and J gave up 4 bases; unmatched junction bases: 12. The chain's CDR3 is CASTFRQGPTTEAFF. As DNA, the CDR3 is TGTGCCAGCACCTTCCGACAGGGACCGACCACTGAAGCTTTCTTT.

This clonotype was seen repeatedly, ten times or more. The chain combines TRBV27 with TRBJ1-1; possibly TRBD1 for D (6 bases). Germline assignment: CDR1 MNHEY and CDR2 SMNVEV (reference sequence). Trimming left V 7 bases short and J 8 bases short, with 23 bases between. The CDR3 spans 15 residues. The CDR3 DNA is TGTGCCAGCACCGCCCGGGGGGGCCAATCGACAGAAGCTTTCTTT. Encoded protein: CASTARGGQSTEAFF.

The V and J genes are TRBV5-4 and TRBJ1-2; D might be TRBD1 (5 bases). V lost 0 bases and J lost 3, with 9 bases in between. The CDR3 extends over 14 amino acids. Germline lookup yields CDR1 SGHNT and CDR2 YYREEE (reference sequence). The CDR3: CASSLVGTYYGYTF. In DNA form, the CDR3 reads TGTGCCAGCAGCTTGGTCGGGACTTACTATGGCTACACCTTC.

This clonotype was recorded many times. This chain joins TRBV5-1 and TRBJ2-7; 10 positions match TRBD2. The CDR3 totals 15 residues. Trimming cost V 6 bases and J 3 bases; bases outside gene matches: 9. Germline assignment: CDR1 SGHRS and CDR2 YFSETQ. The CDR3 sequence: CASTNLAGDVYEQYF. The CDR3 DNA reads as TGCGCCAGCACCAATCTAGCGGGGGACGTCTACGAGCAGTACTTC.

This clonotype was seen a single time. This sequence may be a read error, since a much larger clone differs from it by one base. The CDR3 here is CASSQEQHRRSTEAFF. In DNA, the CDR3 is TGTGCCAGCAGCCAGGAGCAACATCGTCGGAGCACTGAAGCTTTCTTT. The rearrangement joins TRBV4-2 to TRBJ1-1; D is unresolved. V lost 3 bases to trimming and J lost 4 bases, with 18 bases between them. The CDR3 is 16 residues long. Germline V lookup: CDR1 LGHNA, CDR2 YNFKEQ.

A few counts support this clonotype. This CDR3 reads CASSKTGGDNEQFF. The CDR3 DNA reads TGTGCCAGTAGTAAGACAGGGGGGGACAATGAGCAGTTCTTC. The chain couples TRBV19 to TRBJ2-1, with TRBD1 matching over 9 bases. CDR1 is LNHDA and CDR2 is SQIVND in the germline V gene (reference sequence). J gave up 5 bases and V 4 bases, and 3 bases lay outside the gene matches. CDR3 length: 14 residues.

This clonotype was found many times. The chain recombines TRBV20-1 with TRBJ1-6; the D gene is possibly TRBD1 (6 bases). Trimming left V 3 bases short and J 9 bases short, with 21 bases between. The CDR3 covers 16 residues. Germline CDR1 and CDR2: DFQATT and SNEGSKA (reference sequence). As DNA, the CDR3 is TGCAGTGCTAGTGTCGGGGGCGGGCGGGATAGTTCACCCCTCCACTTT. Protein: CSASVGGGRDSSPLHF.